This TCR beta chain was found in a study of cytomegalovirus exposure and HLA in healthy donors. Points from the study as a whole: Many donors shared some public TCRs, even though most TCR sequences were rare. Presence/absence analyses assumed roughly uniform sequencing depth across donors.

13 Jbeta primers and 60 Vbeta primers were used for the PCR. The repertoire was sequenced with immunoSEQ multiplex PCR; TCRdb's copy has only in-frame clones and lacks some. The table lists about 130,000 clones, 81% of them singletons. The ends lost 0 bases at V and 10 bases at J; junction bases unmatched: 6. CDR1 is SGDLS, CDR2 YYNGEE, per germline. The length of the CDR3 is 13 residues. This clone was seen once. The antigen is unknown. The rearrangement joins TRBV9 to TRBJ1-1; 7 positions match TRBD1. What was sequenced was PBMCs. The receptor comes from a man aged 18 to 29 in good health and CMV-seronegative. The DNA of the CDR3 is TGTGCCAGCAGCGTAGGAGAGACAGGGATAGCTTTCTTT. Amino acids: CASSVGETGIAFF.